A single sample is the source of the 15 T cell receptor beta chains below, sequenced in a study of cytomegalovirus exposure and HLA in healthy donors (dated by TCRdb to about 2017). The protocol used for the library was the immunoSEQ multiplex PCR assay. Not all clones reach the TCRdb copy of this immuneACCESS table, which keeps in-frame sequences only. Checked studies attribute under half of the gap to unresolved V genes and leave the rest unexplained. In all, the sample holds 180,000 or so clones, and roughly nine tenths of those were seen once. Roughly 2.7% of the sample is taken by the ten largest. The material sequenced was PBMCs. The receptors were gathered from a man between 18 and 29 years old in good health and CMV-seropositive.

This clone came up once. V is TRBV7-6 and J is TRBJ2-1; 7 bases are shared with TRBD2. The germline V gene has CDR1 SGHVS and CDR2 FNYEAQ. J was trimmed by 3 bases and V by 2 bases; bases with no gene match: 10. There are 17 residues in the CDR3. The CDR3 sequence: CASSLSSGLEVYNEQFF. The CDR3, as DNA: TGTGCCAGCAGCTTAAGTTCCGGACTAGAAGTCTACAATGAGCAGTTCTTC.

The chain is built from TRBV9 and TRBJ1-1, with unresolved D. V was cut by 4 bases and J by 7 bases, with 11 bases left in between. Germline lookup yields CDR1 SGDLS and CDR2 YYNGEE. The CDR3 extends over 12 amino acids. Here the CDR3 reads CASSPRYDEAFF. The DNA of the CDR3 is TGTGCCAGCAGCCCGAGATACGATGAAGCTTTCTTT. Supplemented by reference TRBV9 and TRBJ1-1, the full variable domain reads DSGVTQTPKHLITATGQRVTLRCSPRSGDLSVYWYQQSLDQGLQFLIQYYNGEERAKGNILERFSAQQFPDLHSELNLSSLELGDSALYFCASSPRYDEAFFGQGTRLTVV.

In this sample, this clone turned up once. The genes are TRBV4-3 and TRBJ1-2, with D perhaps TRBD1 (5 bases). The germline V and J ends were trimmed by 1 base and 6 bases, with 15 bases remaining between them. The germline V gene encodes CDR1 LGHNA and CDR2 YSLEER. The CDR3 has 15 amino acids. CDR3 in amino acids: CASSQGISWGDGYTF. The DNA for the CDR3 is TGCGCCAGCAGCCAAGGAATTTCATGGGGCGATGGCTACACCTTC.

The J gene is TRBJ2-1, the V gene TRBV5-1; no definite D call. V was shortened by 1 base and J by 8 bases, with 10 bases between the two germline ends. Germline V gene data show CDR1 as SGHRS and CDR2 as YFSETQ. The CDR3 extends over 13 amino acids. The CDR3 DNA follows: TGCGCCAGCAGCTTGACAACTATGGATGAGCAGTTCTTC. As protein: CASSLTTMDEQFF. Together with reference TRBV5-1 and TRBJ2-1, the CDR3 gives the full variable domain: KAGVTQTPRYLIKTRGQQVTLSCSPISGHRSVSWYQQTPGQGLQFLFEYFSETQRNKGNFPGRFSGRQFSNSRSEMNVSTLELGDSALYLCASSLTTMDEQFFGPGTRLTVL.

The chain recombines TRBV30 with TRBJ1-2; D uncertain. V shed 7 bases and J shed 4 bases, with 10 bases lying between them. The CDR3 loop spans 11 amino acids. Per the germline V gene, CDR1 is GTSNPN and CDR2 is SVGIG (reference sequence). CDR3 sequence: CALSRPYGYTF. The CDR3 DNA follows: TGTGCCTTGTCGAGGCCCTATGGCTACACCTTC.

The rearrangement links TRBV7-9 to TRBJ2-2; D is undetermined. Trimming pared 5 bases from V and 7 bases from J, leaving 11 bases between. Germline loops: CDR1 SEHNR, CDR2 FQNEAQ (reference sequence). This CDR3 is 13 amino acids long. The CDR3 spells CASSKPRVGELFF. DNA of the CDR3: TGTGCCAGCAGCAAACCTCGAGTCGGGGAGCTGTTTTTT. Complete variable domain (other parts from reference TRBV7-9 and TRBJ2-2): DTGVSQNPRHKITKRGQNVTFRCDPISEHNRLYWYRQTLGQGPEFLTYFQNEAQLEKSRLLSDRFSAERPKGSFSTLEIQRTEQGDSAMYLCASSKPRVGELFFGEGSRLTVL.

This clone has just one count. The chain is built from TRBV5-1 and TRBJ2-1; 9 bases are a match to TRBD1. Germline CDR1 SGHRS, CDR2 YFSETQ. J was trimmed by 9 bases and V by 2 bases; bases with no gene match: 9. This CDR3 comprises 15 residues. The CDR3 region has the DNA TGCGCCAGCAGCTTAGCGGCACAGGGGGCCGGTGAGCAGTTCTTC. This encodes CASSLAAQGAGEQFF.

The V and J genes are TRBV7-3 and TRBJ2-3; D might be TRBD1 (5 bases). Germline CDR1 is SGHTA and CDR2 is FQGTGA. Trimming took 5 bases from V and 2 from J, leaving 8 bases between them. CDR3 length: 13 amino acids. CDR3 amino acids: CASSRQLTDTQYF. The CDR3 nucleotides are TGTGCCAGCAGCCGACAGCTCACAGATACGCAGTATTTT.

This clone occurred a few times. The chain has TRBV7-2 and TRBJ1-1; weak D call: TRBD1 (5 bases). Germline V gene lookup returns CDR1 SGHTA and CDR2 FQGNSA. The V gene lost 5 bases and the J gene lost 5 bases, with 12 bases spanning the gap. The CDR3 sequence is 13 residues long. CDR3 loop: CASSPRAETEAFF. The CDR3 nucleotides are TGTGCCAGCAGCCCCAGGGCGGAAACTGAAGCTTTCTTT.

The chain recombines TRBV21-1 with TRBJ2-7; TRBD2 is the table's D call and was not checked against the DNA. TRBV21-1 is given as a pseudogene. This CDR3 spans 17 amino acids. The CDR3 sequence: CASSKLVAGKGPNEQYF. The CDR3 nucleotides are TGTGCCAGCAGCAAACTGGTAGCGGGAAAAGGTCCCAACGAGCAGTACTTC.

The chain is built from TRBV28 and TRBJ1-5, with D tentatively TRBD1 (5 bases). The CDR3 totals 12 residues. Trimming shortened V by 10 bases and J by 4 bases, and 11 bases separated the two germline ends. Germline V gives CDR1 MDHEN, CDR2 SYDVKM. The CDR3 protein is CATKGVNQPQHF. In nucleotides, the CDR3 is TGTGCCACTAAAGGGGTTAATCAGCCCCAGCATTTT.

V and J are TRBV4-2 and TRBJ2-5; 10 bases align to TRBD2. Germline CDR1 reads LGHNA; CDR2 reads YNFKEQ. The CDR3 is made up of 14 amino acids. The ends lost 2 bases at V and 5 bases at J; junction bases unmatched: 2. CDR3 loop: CASSQLTSGETQYF. The CDR3 bases are TGTGCCAGCAGCCAACTGACTAGCGGGGAGACCCAGTACTTC.

The chain recombines TRBV9 with TRBJ2-5, with 7 bases lining up with TRBD2. The CDR3 is made up of 15 amino acids. Looked up from germline, CDR1 is SGDLS and CDR2 is YYNGEE. J was trimmed by 2 bases and V by 0 bases; bases with no gene match: 4. The CDR3 region is CASSVGWGGQETQYF. The CDR3 DNA sequence: TGTGCCAGCAGCGTAGGGTGGGGGGGACAAGAGACCCAGTACTTC.

About this clone: One end of the junction varies from germline; a read error may be responsible. The CDR3 is CASSSLTGKTPLGVNVLTF. In nucleotides, the CDR3 is TGTGCCAGCAGTTCATTGACAGGAAAAACCCCTCTGGGGGTCAACGTCCTGACTTTC. This chain links TRBV27 with TRBJ2-6; TRBD1 is a possible D gene (6 bases). Germline V gene lookup returns CDR1 MNHEY and CDR2 SMNVEV (reference sequence). The CDR3 runs 19 residues. Variable domain in full (rest from reference TRBV27 and TRBJ2-6): EAQVTQNPRYLITVTGKKLTVTCSQNMNHEYMSWYRQDPGLGLRQIYYSMNVEVTDKGDVPEGYKVSRKEKRNFPLILESPSPNQTSLYFCASSSLTGKTPLGVNVLTFGAGSRLTVL.

The chain recombines TRBV30 with TRBJ1-5; 7 positions match TRBD1. Germline V gene lookup returns CDR1 GTSNPN and CDR2 SVGIG (reference sequence). This CDR3 is built from 13 residues. The junction had 4 bases not matched to a gene; V was cut back by 3 bases and J by 5 bases. The CDR3 bases are TGTGCCTGGAGCCAAACAGGGGATCAGCCCCAGCATTTT. Translating it yields CAWSQTGDQPQHF.